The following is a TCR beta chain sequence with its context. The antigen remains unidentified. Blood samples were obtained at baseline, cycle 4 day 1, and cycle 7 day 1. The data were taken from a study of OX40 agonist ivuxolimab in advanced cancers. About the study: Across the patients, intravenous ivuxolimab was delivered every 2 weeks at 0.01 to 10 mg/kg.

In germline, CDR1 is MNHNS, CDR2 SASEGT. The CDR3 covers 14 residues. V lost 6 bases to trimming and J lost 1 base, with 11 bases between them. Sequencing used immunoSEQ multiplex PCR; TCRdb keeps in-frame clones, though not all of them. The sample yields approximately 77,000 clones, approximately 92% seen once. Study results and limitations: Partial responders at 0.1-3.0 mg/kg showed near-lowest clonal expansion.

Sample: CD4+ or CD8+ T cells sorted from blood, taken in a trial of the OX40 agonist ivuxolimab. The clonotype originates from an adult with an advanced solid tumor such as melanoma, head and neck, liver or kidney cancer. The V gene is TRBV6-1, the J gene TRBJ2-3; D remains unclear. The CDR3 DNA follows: TGTGCCAGCAGACGAGATACAGGCACAGATACGCAGTATTTT. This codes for CASRRDTGTDTQYF.